A selection of T cell receptor beta chains follows, all from one sample in a study of cytomegalovirus exposure and HLA in healthy donors. The assay was immunoSEQ multiplex PCR, and TCRdb's table has in-frame clones only and misses some. The sample lists 85,000 to 130,000 clones, roughly four fifths seen once, with roughly 3.7% in the top ten. The sequenced sample consisted of PBMCs. The receptors derive from a man aged 60 to 69 in good health and CMV-seronegative. The CDR3 runs from the conserved cysteine through the conserved F or W. Each record gives: D gene, V gene, J gene, clone size, CDR3 length, CDR3 DNA, CDR3 protein. The D gene is left open where the match is weak. Clone size is shown for a subset of rows, as once, few, many or a class of expanded clone.

d_call: TRBD2
v_call: TRBV13
j_call: TRBJ2-5
clone_size: NA
cdr3_length: 16
cdr3_nt: TGTGCCAGCAGCTTAGAGGGTAGCGGGGCTCAAGAGACCCAGTACTTC
cdr3_aa: CASSLEGSGAQETQYF

d_call: NA
v_call: TRBV19
j_call: TRBJ1-2
clone_size: NA
cdr3_length: 14
cdr3_nt: TGTGCCAGTAGTATAGATCGGGCAGGGAATGGCTACACCTTC
cdr3_aa: CASSIDRAGNGYTF

d_call: NA
v_call: TRBV7-2
j_call: TRBJ1-5
clone_size: NA
cdr3_length: 13
cdr3_nt: TGTGCCAGCAGCCCCATGACAGATCAGCCCCAGCATTTT
cdr3_aa: CASSPMTDQPQHF

d_call: TRBD2
v_call: TRBV13
j_call: TRBJ2-2
clone_size: NA
cdr3_length: 16
cdr3_nt: TGTGCCAGCAGCTCACCGGGACTAGCGTTCACCGGGGAGCTGTTTTTT
cdr3_aa: CASSSPGLAFTGELFF

d_call: TRBD1
v_call: TRBV5-1
j_call: TRBJ2-2
clone_size: once
cdr3_length: 15
cdr3_nt: TGCGCCAGCAGCTTGACTCAGGGGGCGACCGGGGAGCTGTTTTTT
cdr3_aa: CASSLTQGATGELFF

d_call: TRBD1
v_call: TRBV6-5
j_call: TRBJ2-7
clone_size: once
cdr3_length: 16
cdr3_nt: TGTGCCAGCAGTTACTCGGGGACAGGGGGCTTGGACGAGCAGTACTTC
cdr3_aa: CASSYSGTGGLDEQYF

d_call: NA
v_call: TRBV4-2
j_call: TRBJ2-1
clone_size: NA
cdr3_length: 15
cdr3_nt: TGTGCCAGCAGCCAAGATTCGGGGTCCTACAATGAGCAGTTCTTC
cdr3_aa: CASSQDSGSYNEQFF

d_call: TRBD1
v_call: TRBV9
j_call: TRBJ1-4
clone_size: NA
cdr3_length: 17
cdr3_nt: TGTGCCAGCAGCCCAGCAGGACAGGGGTTTCCTAATGAAAAACTGTTTTTT
cdr3_aa: CASSPAGQGFPNEKLFF

d_call: NA
v_call: TRBV6-1
j_call: TRBJ2-5
clone_size: NA
cdr3_length: 13
cdr3_nt: TGTGCCAGCTCGGGGGACGCCGGGGAGACCCAGTACTTC
cdr3_aa: CASSGDAGETQYF

d_call: NA
v_call: TRBV7-2
j_call: TRBJ1-3
clone_size: NA
cdr3_length: 15
cdr3_nt: TGTGCCAGCAGCTTAGGAGGGGGACACCGAAACACCATATATTTT
cdr3_aa: CASSLGGGHRNTIYF

d_call: TRBD2
v_call: TRBV7-2
j_call: TRBJ2-5
clone_size: NA
cdr3_length: 16
cdr3_nt: TGTGCCAGCAGCATCGGACTAGCGGGGGGCTGGGAGACCCAGTACTTC
cdr3_aa: CASSIGLAGGWETQYF

d_call: TRBD1
v_call: TRBV6-6
j_call: TRBJ2-1
clone_size: NA
cdr3_length: 16
cdr3_nt: TGTGCCAGCAGATCCTATGAAGGGGGCAGCGACAATGAGCAGTTCTTC
cdr3_aa: CASRSYEGGSDNEQFF

d_call: TRBD1
v_call: TRBV27
j_call: TRBJ1-2
clone_size: NA
cdr3_length: 15
cdr3_nt: TGTGCCAGCAGTGCTCTTGGGCAGGGGGCGAATGGCTACACCTTC
cdr3_aa: CASSALGQGANGYTF

d_call: TRBD1
v_call: TRBV19
j_call: TRBJ1-1
clone_size: once
cdr3_length: 15
cdr3_nt: TGTGCCAGTAGTGTTGACAGGGCCCCGAACACTGAAGCTTTCTTT
cdr3_aa: CASSVDRAPNTEAFF

d_call: TRBD2
v_call: TRBV4-1
j_call: TRBJ2-5
clone_size: NA
cdr3_length: 16
cdr3_nt: TGCGCCAGCAGCCAAGTCTTCCTAGCGGGCCAAGAGACCCAGTACTTC
cdr3_aa: CASSQVFLAGQETQYF

d_call: TRBD2
v_call: TRBV28
j_call: TRBJ2-5
clone_size: once
cdr3_length: 19
cdr3_nt: TGTGCCAGCAGTTTCCCCCTGACTAGCGGGGGGGCCGGGGTGGAGACCCAGTACTTC
cdr3_aa: CASSFPLTSGGAGVETQYF

d_call: TRBD1
v_call: TRBV5-1
j_call: TRBJ1-1
clone_size: NA
cdr3_length: 12
cdr3_nt: TGCGCCAGCAGCCCTGGACAGGGGATGGCTTTCTTT
cdr3_aa: CASSPGQGMAFF

d_call: TRBD1
v_call: TRBV6-5
j_call: TRBJ1-5
clone_size: NA
cdr3_length: 13
cdr3_nt: TGTGCCAGCGCCAAGCTCGACAGGGGGGACCAGCATTTT
cdr3_aa: CASAKLDRGDQHF

d_call: NA
v_call: TRBV6-5
j_call: TRBJ1-4
clone_size: NA
cdr3_length: 14
cdr3_nt: TGTGCCAGCAGTTACGTCGCGCCCGCCGGGAAACTGTTTTTT
cdr3_aa: CASSYVAPAGKLFF

d_call: NA
v_call: TRBV7-8
j_call: TRBJ2-5
clone_size: NA
cdr3_length: 16
cdr3_nt: TGTGCCAGCAGCCCGAGCCGGGACACCTATCAAGAGACCCAGTACTTC
cdr3_aa: CASSPSRDTYQETQYF

d_call: TRBD1
v_call: TRBV18
j_call: TRBJ1-1
clone_size: NA
cdr3_length: 17
cdr3_nt: TGTGCCAGCTCACCAAGTCAGGGGGTCTTACTGAACACTGAAGCTTTCTTT
cdr3_aa: CASSPSQGVLLNTEAFF

d_call: NA
v_call: TRBV7-3
j_call: TRBJ2-3
clone_size: NA
cdr3_length: 13
cdr3_nt: TGTGCCAGCAGCTTAAGGCCCACAGATACGCAGTATTTT
cdr3_aa: CASSLRPTDTQYF

d_call: NA
v_call: TRBV9
j_call: TRBJ1-2
clone_size: NA
cdr3_length: 12
cdr3_nt: TGTGCCAGCAGCGTAGGTGGGAGTGGCTACACCTTC
cdr3_aa: CASSVGGSGYTF

d_call: NA
v_call: TRBV30
j_call: TRBJ1-2
clone_size: NA
cdr3_length: 15
cdr3_nt: TGTGCCTGGAGTGTACGACCCGACAGAAACTATGGCTACACCTTC
cdr3_aa: CAWSVRPDRNYGYTF

d_call: NA
v_call: TRBV10-1
j_call: TRBJ2-2
clone_size: NA
cdr3_length: 15
cdr3_nt: TGCGCCAGCAGTGACCAATCCCGGCGGACCGGGGAGCTGTTTTTT
cdr3_aa: CASSDQSRRTGELFF

d_call: NA
v_call: TRBV2
j_call: TRBJ2-2
clone_size: once
cdr3_length: 13
cdr3_nt: TGTGCCAGCAGGAGGGACGGGGGCGGGGAGCTGTTTTTT
cdr3_aa: CASRRDGGGELFF

d_call: TRBD1
v_call: TRBV30
j_call: TRBJ1-4
clone_size: once
cdr3_length: 16
cdr3_nt: TGTGCCTGGAGTATCTCCACAGACAGGGAGTGGAGAAAACTGTTTTTT
cdr3_aa: CAWSISTDREWRKLFF

d_call: NA
v_call: TRBV30
j_call: TRBJ1-5
clone_size: NA
cdr3_length: 14
cdr3_nt: TGTGCCTGGAACGAGCAAAACAGCAATCAGCCCCAGCATTTT
cdr3_aa: CAWNEQNSNQPQHF

d_call: NA
v_call: TRBV7-2
j_call: TRBJ1-5
clone_size: few
cdr3_length: 15
cdr3_nt: TGTGCCAGCAGCGCAGACAGTTATAGCAATCAGCCCCAGCATTTT
cdr3_aa: CASSADSYSNQPQHF

d_call: TRBD1
v_call: TRBV6-1
j_call: TRBJ1-4
clone_size: NA
cdr3_length: 15
cdr3_nt: TGTGCCAGCAGTGTTGACAGGGTTCGGGTTGAAAAACTGTTTTTT
cdr3_aa: CASSVDRVRVEKLFF

d_call: NA
v_call: TRBV5-1
j_call: TRBJ2-3
clone_size: once
cdr3_length: 15
cdr3_nt: TGCGCCAGCAGCTTGGAGGGGAAGGGCACAGATACGCAGTATTTT
cdr3_aa: CASSLEGKGTDTQYF

d_call: NA
v_call: TRBV7-2
j_call: TRBJ2-5
clone_size: NA
cdr3_length: 15
cdr3_nt: TGTGCCAGCAGCTTAGAAGGGGCCTATCAAAAGACCCAGTACTTC
cdr3_aa: CASSLEGAYQKTQYF

d_call: NA
v_call: TRBV18
j_call: TRBJ1-4
clone_size: NA
cdr3_length: 13
cdr3_nt: TGTGCCAGCTCGAGGGAGACTAATGAAAAACTGTTTTTT
cdr3_aa: CASSRETNEKLFF

d_call: NA
v_call: TRBV9
j_call: TRBJ2-3
clone_size: NA
cdr3_length: 16
cdr3_nt: TGTGCCAGCAGCGTAGGGTTGTTTGGGGGCGCAGATACGCAGTATTTT
cdr3_aa: CASSVGLFGGADTQYF

d_call: NA
v_call: TRBV11-1
j_call: TRBJ2-7
clone_size: NA
cdr3_length: 15
cdr3_nt: TGTGCCAGCAGCTTATCAAAGGAGCAGTATTACGAGCAGTACTTC
cdr3_aa: CASSLSKEQYYEQYF

d_call: TRBD1
v_call: TRBV5-1
j_call: TRBJ2-5
clone_size: NA
cdr3_length: 14
cdr3_nt: TGCGCCAGCAGCGAAGGACAGGGGCCAGAGACCCAGTACTTC
cdr3_aa: CASSEGQGPETQYF

d_call: NA
v_call: TRBV12-2
j_call: TRBJ2-2
clone_size: NA
cdr3_length: 15
cdr3_nt: TGTGCAAGTCGCTTAGAGGACAGGGACACCGGGGAGCTGTTTTTT
cdr3_aa: CASRLEDRDTGELFF

d_call: NA
v_call: TRBV2
j_call: TRBJ1-5
clone_size: few
cdr3_length: 18
cdr3_nt: TGTGCCAGCAGTGAAGCGATCCGGAGGGGACCTAGCAATCAGCCCCAGCATTTT
cdr3_aa: CASSEAIRRGPSNQPQHF

d_call: NA
v_call: TRBV7-9
j_call: TRBJ2-3
clone_size: NA
cdr3_length: 15
cdr3_nt: TGTGCCAGCACCTCTGGGGCTAGTAGCACAGATACGCAGTATTTT
cdr3_aa: CASTSGASSTDTQYF

d_call: NA
v_call: TRBV19
j_call: TRBJ2-4
clone_size: NA
cdr3_length: 15
cdr3_nt: TGTGCCAGTAGTGCTACAGGGATAGCCAAAAACATTCAGTACTTC
cdr3_aa: CASSATGIAKNIQYF

d_call: TRBD1
v_call: TRBV19
j_call: TRBJ1-1
clone_size: NA
cdr3_length: 15
cdr3_nt: TGTGCCAGTAGTTCATGGACAGGGGGCGGGGGTGAAGCTTTCTTT
cdr3_aa: CASSSWTGGGGEAFF

d_call: TRBD1
v_call: TRBV30
j_call: TRBJ1-2
clone_size: few
cdr3_length: 13
cdr3_nt: TGTGCCTGGAGTGGGACAGGCCTCTATGGCTACACCTTC
cdr3_aa: CAWSGTGLYGYTF

d_call: NA
v_call: TRBV5-1
j_call: TRBJ1-2
clone_size: NA
cdr3_length: 14
cdr3_nt: TGCGCCAGCAGCCCGAGGGCGGTGAACTATGGCTACACCTTC
cdr3_aa: CASSPRAVNYGYTF

d_call: NA
v_call: TRBV19
j_call: TRBJ1-5
clone_size: NA
cdr3_length: 17
cdr3_nt: TGTGCCAGTAGTATTCTCGGGACACGGTATAGCAATCAGCCCCAGCATTTT
cdr3_aa: CASSILGTRYSNQPQHF

d_call: NA
v_call: TRBV5-5
j_call: TRBJ1-5
clone_size: NA
cdr3_length: 13
cdr3_nt: TGTGCCAGCAGCGATACAGGAAATCAGCCCCAGCATTTT
cdr3_aa: CASSDTGNQPQHF

d_call: TRBD1
v_call: TRBV19
j_call: TRBJ2-7
clone_size: NA
cdr3_length: 15
cdr3_nt: TGTGCCAGTAGTAAATCCGGGACAGGGGGCTACGAGCAGTACTTC
cdr3_aa: CASSKSGTGGYEQYF